This T cell receptor (beta chain) was profiled in a study of OX40 agonist ivuxolimab in advanced cancers. About the study: Aged 23 to 79 with a mean of about 60 years, they were about 83% male. Findings and limits, study-wide: At 0.1 to 3.0 mg/kg, clonal expansion of CD4+ and CD8+ blood T cells had occurred by week 6.

Sequencing was performed with immunoSEQ multiplex PCR; in TCRdb, only in-frame clones are kept and a portion is missing. The data hold almost 90,000 clones, with approximately 87% observed a single time. The study sampled blood at baseline, cycle 4 day 1, and cycle 7 day 1. To note about this clone: Antigen specificity is unknown.

V was clipped by 2 bases and J by 2 bases, with 9 bases between them. Germline CDR1 is MNHNS and CDR2 is SASEGT. The CDR3 totals 14 residues. This sample comprised CD4+ or CD8+ T cells sorted from blood, obtained in a trial of the OX40 agonist ivuxolimab. The rearrangement links TRBV6-1 to TRBJ1-2; the D is unclear. The receptor was isolated from an adult with an advanced solid tumor such as melanoma, head and neck, liver or kidney cancer. DNA for the CDR3: TGTGCCAGCAGTGAACGTACGGGAAACTATGGCTACACCTTC. This codes for CASSERTGNYGYTF.